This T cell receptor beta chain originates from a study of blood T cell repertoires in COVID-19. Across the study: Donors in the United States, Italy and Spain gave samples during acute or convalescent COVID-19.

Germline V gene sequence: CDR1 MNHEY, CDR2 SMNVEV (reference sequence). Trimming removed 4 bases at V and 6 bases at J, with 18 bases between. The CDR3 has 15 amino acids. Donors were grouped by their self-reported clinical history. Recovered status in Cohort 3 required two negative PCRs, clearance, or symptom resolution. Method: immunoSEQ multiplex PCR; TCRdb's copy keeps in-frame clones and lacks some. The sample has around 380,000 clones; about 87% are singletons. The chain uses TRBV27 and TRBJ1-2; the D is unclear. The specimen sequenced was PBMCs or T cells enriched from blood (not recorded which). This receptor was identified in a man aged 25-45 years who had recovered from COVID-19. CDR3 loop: CASSSSQRGFDGYTF. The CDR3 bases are TGTGCCAGCAGTTCCTCCCAGAGAGGCTTCGATGGCTACACCTTC.